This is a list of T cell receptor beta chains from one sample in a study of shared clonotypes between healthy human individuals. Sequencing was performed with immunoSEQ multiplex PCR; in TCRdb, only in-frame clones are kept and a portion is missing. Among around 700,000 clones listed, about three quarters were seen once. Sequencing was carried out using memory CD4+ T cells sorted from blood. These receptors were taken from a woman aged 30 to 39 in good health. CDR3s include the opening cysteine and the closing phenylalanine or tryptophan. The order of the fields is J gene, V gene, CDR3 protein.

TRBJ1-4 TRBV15 CATSGAGTGDEKLFF
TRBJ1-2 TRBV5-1 CASSEDSYYGYTF
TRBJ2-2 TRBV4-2 CASIALHNTGELFF
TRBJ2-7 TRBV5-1 CASSSTGTTYEQYF
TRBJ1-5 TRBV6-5 CASSYYQPQHF
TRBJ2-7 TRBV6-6 CASSYDSYEQYF
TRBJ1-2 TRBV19 CASSIIGQRYYGYTF
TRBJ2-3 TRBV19 CASRVGGSTDTQYF
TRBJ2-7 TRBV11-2 CASSLGPPQTYEQYF
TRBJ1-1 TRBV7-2 CASSSPGGVRTAFF
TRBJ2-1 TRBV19 CASSKGGSKNEQFF
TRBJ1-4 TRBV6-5 CASSARGMDEKLFF
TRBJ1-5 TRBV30 CAWSLQGNQPQHF
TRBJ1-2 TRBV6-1 CAARETNGNYGYTF
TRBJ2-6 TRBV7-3 CASSLGANVLTF
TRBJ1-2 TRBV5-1 CASSLSYRDGYTF
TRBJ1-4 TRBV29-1 CSVEGGNEKLFF
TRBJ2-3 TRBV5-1 CASSLATVGTDTQYF
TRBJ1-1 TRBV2 CASSGKGSANTEAFF
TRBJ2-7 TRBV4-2 CASSQGPLYEQYF
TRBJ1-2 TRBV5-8 CASSLLSTGGGYTF
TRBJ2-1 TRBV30 CAWSVPLAGVGNEQFF
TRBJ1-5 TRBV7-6 CASSGGGRSNQPQHF